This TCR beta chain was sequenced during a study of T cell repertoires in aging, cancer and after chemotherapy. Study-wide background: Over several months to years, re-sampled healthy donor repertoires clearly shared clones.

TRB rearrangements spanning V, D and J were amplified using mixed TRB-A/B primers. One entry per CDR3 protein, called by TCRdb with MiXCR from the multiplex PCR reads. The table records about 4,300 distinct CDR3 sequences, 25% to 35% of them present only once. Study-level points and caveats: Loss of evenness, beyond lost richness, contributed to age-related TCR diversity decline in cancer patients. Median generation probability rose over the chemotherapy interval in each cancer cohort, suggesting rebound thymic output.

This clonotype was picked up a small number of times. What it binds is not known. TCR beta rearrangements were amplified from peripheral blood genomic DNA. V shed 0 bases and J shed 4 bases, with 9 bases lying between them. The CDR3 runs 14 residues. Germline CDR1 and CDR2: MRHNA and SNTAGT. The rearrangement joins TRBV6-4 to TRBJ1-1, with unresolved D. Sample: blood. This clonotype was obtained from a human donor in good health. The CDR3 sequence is CASSDSSWGTEAFF. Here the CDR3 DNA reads TGTGCCAGCAGTGACTCTTCCTGGGGCACTGAAGCTTTCTTT.